Detailed here is one T cell receptor (beta chain). Only a few counts were recorded for this clonotype. It lacks a known antigen. Nothing much larger sits one base from this clone, and base qualities are not available. This entry belongs to a study of blood T cells in healthy people across ages (dated by TCRdb to the mid-2010s). About the full investigation: In model experiments, template switching captured roughly one uniquely barcoded TCR beta cDNA molecule for every two T cells. For two donors (one aged 18 to 30 and one aged 80 or older), the study analyzed two additional independent replicas of 1 million unique cDNA reads from the same blood draw. The donors were split into four age groups: young (average around 17 years), middle-aged (about 40), aged (approximately 59) and long-lived (about 74). Using deep sequencing normalized with unique cDNA molecular identifiers, the study measured how TCR beta repertoire diversity changes with age. Donors of different ages were randomly distributed across sequencing lanes to avoid experimental bias.

Receptor libraries were prepared by 5' RACE. Sequenced on an Illumina HiSeq 2500. A second roughly 6 to 12 cycle PCR used a sample-barcoded 5' primer and a J-beta primer mix. Each TCR beta cDNA molecule received a unique molecular identifier from a template-switch 5' adaptor carrying 12 random nucleotides. At least 2.5 million CDR3-containing paired-end reads were obtained from each sample. First-strand cDNA synthesis was performed from all RNA using the Mint cDNA synthesis kit, with priming by a TRBC-specific oligonucleotide. Following uracil-DNA glycosylase treatment, a first 18-cycle PCR with universal primers M1SS and BC2_uni_R was performed on all cDNA. The study's processing was this. Each sample was normalized by randomly selecting 1 million high-quality reads, each carrying a distinct molecular identifier. Instead of being binned into consensus sequences, reads that shared molecular identifiers were thrown out. MiTCR, set to a Q25 quality threshold and the strictest error-elimination algorithm, was used for CDR3 identification, clonotype clustering and error correction. Lower-bound total TCR beta diversity was estimated with a nonparametric unseen species model using Euler transformation. TCRdb redid the processing of the public reads, applying fastp at Q25 and MiXCR, and retained in-frame beta chains. Entries that share a CDR3 protein sequence are merged under the most common genes and DNA. The V and J calls were not made by the authors but by TCRdb's processing. In all, the sample holds around 580,000 distinct CDR3 sequences, and roughly 48% of those were seen once. Together, the top ten hold 20% to 25% of the sample.

What the authors observed across the whole study: Conclusive comparison of naive and antigen-experienced compartments was prevented by the profiling of bulk unsorted PBMCs. Estimates of total diversity based on one million sequenced T cells were considered lower bounds and underestimates. Compared with the aged group, the long-lived group had more naive CD4+ T cells, fewer expanded clones and increased TCR diversity, suggesting age selection. As age increased, observed TCR beta diversity per million T cells dropped in a roughly linear way, and a significant reduction was already evident by age about 40. The CMV infection status of donors was not known, potentially confounding age-related changes in expanded clonotypes. Observed TCR beta diversity correlated strongly with the percentage of naive T cells measured by flow cytometry.

From its cysteine to its phenylalanine, the CDR3 spans 13 amino acids. This entry keeps only the CDR3 DNA: 39 bases, framed from base 1. Systemically healthy Caucasian individuals from Russia, 39 in total and aged roughly 6 to 100 years, were included as donors. Each donor gave ten milliliters of peripheral blood, collected into EDTA-treated Vacutainer tubes. Ficoll-Paque density-gradient centrifugation was used to isolate PBMCs, with at least 6 million per sample. Total RNA was extracted from PBMCs with Trizol reagent, with at least 6 micrograms obtained per sample. For every donor, an aliquot of PBMCs went through flow cytometry to measure the percentages of naive CD45RAhigh/CD27high T cells.

The chain is encoded by TRBV21-1 joined to TRBJ2-1; the table calls TRBD1, which could not be checked here. TRBV21-1 is marked as a pseudogene. Sequenced input: blood. This TCR derives from a man aged 80 or over in good health. The CDR3 protein is CARPTGQNNEQFF. The nucleotide sequence reads as follows: TGTGCCAGACCCACGGGACAGAACAATGAGCAGTTCTTC.